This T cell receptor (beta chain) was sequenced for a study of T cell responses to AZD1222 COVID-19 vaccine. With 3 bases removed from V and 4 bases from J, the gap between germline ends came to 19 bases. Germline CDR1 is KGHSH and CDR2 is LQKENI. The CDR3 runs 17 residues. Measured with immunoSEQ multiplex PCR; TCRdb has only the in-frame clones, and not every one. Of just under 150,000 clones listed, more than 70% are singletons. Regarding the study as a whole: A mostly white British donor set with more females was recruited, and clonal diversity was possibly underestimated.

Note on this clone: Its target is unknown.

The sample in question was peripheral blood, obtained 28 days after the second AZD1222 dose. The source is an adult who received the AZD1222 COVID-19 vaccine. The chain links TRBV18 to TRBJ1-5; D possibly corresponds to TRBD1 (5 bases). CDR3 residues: CASSPSEGLRGNQPQHF. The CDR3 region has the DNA TGTGCCAGCTCACCCTCTGAGGGGCTCCGTGGGAATCAGCCCCAGCATTTT.